The 13 T cell receptor beta chains below all came from one sample that was sequenced in a study of T-cell reconstitution after alpha-beta-depleted transplantation in children. A TCRbeta library incorporating unique molecular identifiers was prepared. TCRdb used MiXCR to reprocess the PCR reads, holding one entry per CDR3 protein. This sample has roughly 610,000 distinct CDR3 sequences, with roughly a tenth found just once. The sample consisted of PBMCs from the stem cell graft donor, taken from the stem cell graft. The receptors derive from a human donor who donated a stem cell graft to a child with acute myeloid leukemia.

This clonotype was counted ten times or more. The chain is built from TRBV5-1 and TRBJ2-3; D might be TRBD2 (6 bases). The V end was cut by 6 bases, the J end by 0 bases, with 14 bases between. Germline CDR1 and CDR2: SGHRS and YFSETQ. This CDR3 region has 15 residues. The CDR3 bases are TGCGCCAGCACCCAGACGACTAGGAGCACAGATACGCAGTATTTT. Translating it yields CASTQTTRSTDTQYF.

This clonotype appeared many times. The chain couples TRBV3-1 to TRBJ2-1, with 10 positions matching TRBD2. This CDR3 is 15 amino acids long. Germline-derived CDR1 and CDR2 are LGHDT and YNNKEL (reference sequence). Trimming cost V 1 base and J 7 bases; bases outside gene matches: 4. The CDR3 DNA reads as TGTGCCAGCAGCCAAGTAGCGGGAGGCCTTAATGAGCAGTTCTTC. Translated: CASSQVAGGLNEQFF.

The CDR3 nucleotides are TGTGCCAGCTCACCACTCGGGGGGGGCACAGATACGCAGTATTTT. This codes for CASSPLGGGTDTQYF. The J gene is TRBJ2-3, the V gene TRBV18; 8 positions match TRBD2. The CDR3 is made up of 15 amino acids. Trimming took 1 base from V and 1 from J; bases not matched to a gene: 1. From germline, CDR1 is KGHSH and CDR2 LQKENI.

The V call is TRBV29-1, the J call TRBJ2-1, with 12 bases identical to TRBD2. With V trimmed by 5 bases and J by 1 base, 6 bases remained unmatched. This CDR3 has 16 amino acids. CDR1 and CDR2 (germline): SQVTM, ANQGSEA. The CDR3 sequence is CSVSGTSGSSYNEQFF. The DNA for the CDR3 is TGCAGCGTTTCCGGGACTAGCGGGTCTTCCTACAATGAGCAGTTCTTC.

The rearrangement joins TRBV30 to TRBJ1-1; no clear D. This CDR3 comprises 12 residues. The V end was cut by 4 bases, the J end by 5 bases, with 11 bases between. The germline CDR1 and CDR2 sequences are GTSNPN and SVGIG (reference sequence). CDR3 in amino acids: CAWTIGRTEAFF. CDR3 DNA: TGTGCCTGGACGATCGGAAGGACTGAAGCTTTCTTT.

J is TRBJ2-1 and V is TRBV5-1, with TRBD2 matching over 7 bases. This CDR3 comprises 18 residues. After removal of 1 base from V and 4 bases from J, the junction contained 14 bases not matched to a gene. The germline V gene has CDR1 SGHRS and CDR2 YFSETQ. Here the CDR3 DNA reads TGCGCCAGCAGCTTGAGGGTAACTAGCGTTAGACCATACAATGAGCAGTTCTTC. Its protein product is CASSLRVTSVRPYNEQFF.

The sample holds a few counts of this clonotype. The chain recombines TRBV7-2 with TRBJ2-3, with 12 bases aligning to TRBD2. CDR1 and CDR2 from the germline V gene are SGHTA and FQGNSA. The CDR3 totals 21 residues. V shed 5 bases and J 8 bases; nucleotides not matched to a gene: 26. The chain's CDR3 is CASSVLPTTWGLAGGQVTQYF. The CDR3 nucleotides are TGTGCCAGCAGCGTCTTACCCACAACCTGGGGCCTAGCGGGAGGGCAGGTTACGCAGTATTTT.

The chain uses TRBV2 and TRBJ2-3; possible D gene TRBD2, 5 bases. Trimming left V 8 bases short and J 4 bases short, with 7 bases between. The CDR3 consists of 11 residues. Germline V gene lookup returns CDR1 SNHLY and CDR2 FYNNEI. The CDR3, as DNA: TGTGCCAGCGACTACCCAGATACGCAGTATTTT. Its protein is CASDYPDTQYF.

There are many counts of this clonotype. This rearrangement joins TRBV29-1 to TRBJ1-5; a weak D match, TRBD1 (6 bases). This CDR3 comprises 15 residues. The ends were cut back, 4 bases at V and 3 bases at J, with 16 bases in the middle. Germline CDR1 is SQVTM and CDR2 is ANQGSEA. Written as DNA, the CDR3 is TGCAGCGTTGCCTACGGGACACAGGCCAATCAGCCCCAGCATTTT. Translating gives CSVAYGTQANQPQHF.

This clonotype was picked up a small number of times. This chain uses TRBV5-1 with TRBJ2-3; 7 bases map to TRBD2. J lost 1 base, V lost 0 bases, and 5 bases had no gene match. The CDR3 sequence is 16 residues long. The germline gives CDR1 SGHRS, CDR2 YFSETQ. The CDR3 spells CASSLGSRGGTDTQYF. For the CDR3, the DNA is TGCGCCAGCAGCTTGGGTAGCCGGGGGGGCACAGATACGCAGTATTTT.

In its sample, this clonotype was seen a few times. The chain joins TRBV7-2 to TRBJ2-7; 10 positions match TRBD2. Germline V gene data show CDR1 as SGHTA and CDR2 as FQGNSA. This CDR3 has 14 residues. Losses at the gene ends were 5 bases for V and 6 bases for J; bases not matched to a gene: 7. CDR3 amino acids: CASSPPGLAFEQYF. CDR3 in DNA: TGTGCCAGCAGCCCCCCGGGACTAGCGTTCGAGCAGTACTTC.

The chain couples TRBV20-1 to TRBJ2-1; no reliable D call. Trimming shortened V by 0 bases and J by 0 bases, and 9 bases separated the two germline ends. This CDR3 comprises 15 residues. CDR1 and CDR2 (germline): DFQATT, SNEGSKA (reference sequence). The CDR3 DNA is TGCAGTGCTAGAGATTTGCGGCTCTCCTACAATGAGCAGTTCTTC. Amino acids: CSARDLRLSYNEQFF.

This clonotype was seen a few times. The chain joins TRBV24-1 to TRBJ2-1; D is undetermined. The V and J ends lost 8 bases and 10 bases respectively, with 11 bases between them. Germline CDR1 KGHDR, CDR2 SFDVKD. There are 11 residues in the CDR3. The CDR3 here is CATKGLGEQFF. CDR3 bases: TGTGCCACCAAGGGCTTGGGGGAGCAGTTCTTC.